The T cell receptor beta chain described here comes from a study of CD8 T cells in ankylosing spondylitis. General study results and limits: In ankylosing spondylitis patients, matched synovial fluid reportedly showed significant enrichment of disease-linked clones. Within peripheral blood, clones linked to disease were CD8+ and relatively rare. Fewer than ten highly homologous variants made up a TCR beta motif, and this motif appeared characteristic of ankylosing spondylitis blood.

About this clonotype: Its antigen is currently unknown.

This CDR3 is built from 14 residues. The junction had 10 bases not matched to a gene; V was cut back by 2 bases and J by 15 bases. Germline assignment: CDR1 MGHDK and CDR2 SYGVNS. One entry per CDR3 protein results from TCRdb running MiXCR on the 5' RACE reads. The table has fewer than 500,000 distinct CDR3 sequences, about 25% seen once; the top ten hold 0.89%. This chain links TRBV25-1 with TRBJ2-1, with 10 bases aligning to TRBD2. Input material: blood, either unsorted or a sorted T cell fraction (not recorded which). The sequence derives from a male donor with ankylosing spondylitis. The DNA of the CDR3 is TGTGCCAGCAGTGAAATTAGCGGGAGGATCGGTCTGTTCTTC. Residues: CASSEISGRIGLFF.